Included here is one TCR beta chain sequence, with context. These data originate in a study of Tregs in tolerant kidney transplant recipients. Unstimulated Tregs (CD4+CD25+CD127-) and CD4+CD25- non-Tregs were sorted from PBMCs. Method: immunoSEQ multiplex PCR; TCRdb's copy keeps in-frame clones and lacks some. The data show around 70,000 clones, roughly 92% seen once. Trimming cost V 3 bases and J 4 bases; bases outside gene matches: 4. Germline values: CDR1 SGHRS, CDR2 YFSETQ. The CDR3 sequence is 13 residues long. The receptor comes from a human donor who received a combined kidney and bone marrow transplant. The rearrangement uses TRBV5-1 and TRBJ2-7, with TRBD1 matching 7 bases. Sequenced here: CD8+ T cells from blood, sampled before the transplant. Here the CDR3 reads CASSWTGSYEQYF. In DNA form, the CDR3 reads TGCGCCAGCAGCTGGACAGGTTCATACGAGCAGTACTTC. Variable domain in full (rest from reference TRBV5-1 and TRBJ2-7): KAGVTQTPRYLIKTRGQQVTLSCSPISGHRSVSWYQQTPGQGLQFLFEYFSETQRNKGNFPGRFSGRQFSNSRSEMNVSTLELGDSALYLCASSWTGSYEQYFGPGTRLTVT.